These 32 T cell receptor beta chains came from one sample sequenced in a study of blood T cell repertoires in COVID-19. The method was immunoSEQ multiplex PCR; TCRdb's version includes in-frame clones alone and lacks a portion of them. The table includes hundreds of thousands of clones, about 86% detected once. The sequencing input was PBMCs or T cells enriched from blood (not recorded which). These receptors were obtained from a man aged 25-45 years with acute COVID-19.

This clone appeared once. The genes are TRBV19 and TRBJ2-2; 7 bases line up with TRBD2. Germline values: CDR1 LNHDA, CDR2 SQIVND (reference sequence). The CDR3 loop spans 14 amino acids. V was clipped by 10 bases and J by 4 bases; unmatched bases: 9. The CDR3 DNA follows: TGTGCCACAGCGGGGATCGGAATCACCGGGGAGCTGTTTTTT. Its translation: CATAGIGITGELFF.

J is TRBJ2-1 and V is TRBV3-1 (or the pseudogene TRBV3-2), with TRBD2 identical over 14 bases. V was pared by 0 bases and J by 9 bases, with 4 bases of the junction left unmatched. In germline, CDR1 is LGHDT, CDR2 YNNKEL (reference sequence). This CDR3 has 16 amino acids. CDR3 bases: TGTGCCAGCAGCCAAGATTCGACTAGCGGGGGGGGTGAGCAGTTCTTC. It translates to CASSQDSTSGGGEQFF.

The rearrangement uses TRBV18 and TRBJ1-2; 7 bases line up with TRBD1. Trimming cost V 6 bases and J 4 bases; bases outside gene matches: 8. The CDR3 consists of 14 residues. Germline V gene lookup returns CDR1 KGHSH and CDR2 LQKENI. DNA for the CDR3: TGTGCCAGCTCTCTCGAGACAGGGAGCTATGGCTACACCTTC. This encodes CASSLETGSYGYTF. The full variable domain, with the rest looked up from reference TRBV18 and TRBJ1-2, is NAGVMQNPRHLVRRRGQEARLRCSPMKGHSHVYWYRQLPEEGLKFMVYLQKENIIDESGMPKERFSAEFPKEGPSILRIQQVVRGDSAAYFCASSLETGSYGYTFGSGTRLTVV.

The genes are TRBV19 and TRBJ2-4; 7 bases are a match to TRBD2. CDR3 size: 15 residues. Trimming cost V 3 bases and J 5 bases; bases outside gene matches: 7. Germline lookup yields CDR1 LNHDA and CDR2 SQIVND (reference sequence). The CDR3 protein is CASSIPGGSENIQYF. The CDR3 coding sequence is TGTGCCAGTAGTATCCCGGGAGGTTCGGAAAACATTCAGTACTTC.

The chain employs TRBV5-4 and TRBJ1-2; TRBD1 might be the D (5 bases). This CDR3 has 13 residues. Germline V gives CDR1 SGHNT, CDR2 YYREEE (reference sequence). The V end was cut by 4 bases, the J end by 6 bases, with 13 bases between. The CDR3, as DNA: TGTGCCAGCAGCGTCGTCAGGGCCGATGGCTACACCTTC. Protein product: CASSVVRADGYTF.

Here the CDR3 DNA reads TGTGCCAGTAGTTCCTGGCAGGGTGGGAATGAAAAACTGTTTTTT. It translates to CASSSWQGGNEKLFF. J is TRBJ1-4 and V is TRBV19; a weak D match, TRBD1 (5 bases). The CDR3 loop spans 15 amino acids. The V end was cut by 5 bases, the J end by 5 bases, with 15 bases between. The germline V gene has CDR1 LNHDA and CDR2 SQIVND (reference sequence).

The chain joins TRBV3-1 (or the pseudogene TRBV3-2) to TRBJ2-1; 10 bases line up with TRBD2. Germline CDR1 LGHDT, CDR2 YNNKEL (reference sequence). The V gene end was trimmed by 1 base and the J gene end by 15 bases; junction bases not matched to a gene: 12. The CDR3 runs to 15 residues. The CDR3 loop is CASSQGGLAGEHPFF. The CDR3 nucleotides read TGTGCCAGCAGCCAAGGAGGTCTAGCGGGAGAACATCCGTTCTTC.

Regarding this clone: Compared with germline, one end of the junction differs, possibly owing to a read error. V gene TRBV5-1 combines with J gene TRBJ2-5; 11 bases fit TRBD2. Germline CDR1 and CDR2: SGHRS and YFSETQ. CDR3 length: 14 residues. CDR3 sequence: CASSRTSGSETQYF. As DNA, the CDR3 is TGTGCCAGCAGCCGCACTAGCGGGAGTGAGACCCAGTACTTC. Filled out from reference TRBV5-1 and TRBJ2-5, the complete variable domain reads KAGVTQTPRYLIKTRGQQVTLSCSPISGHRSVSWYQQTPGQGLQFLFEYFSETQRNKGNFPGRFSGRQFSNSRSEMNVSTLELGDSALYLCASSRTSGSETQYFGPGTRLLVL.

The chain is built from TRBV28 and TRBJ1-1; 7 bases line up with TRBD1. Trimming took 6 bases from V and 4 from J; bases not matched to a gene: 2. Germline V gene lookup returns CDR1 MDHEN and CDR2 SYDVKM. This CDR3 contains 12 residues. The CDR3 loop is CASRTGSTEAFF. CDR3 nucleotides: TGTGCCAGCAGGACAGGGTCCACTGAAGCTTTCTTT.

The chain links TRBV30 to TRBJ1-1; 7 bases are shared with TRBD1. The trim removed 1 base at V and 7 bases at J, leaving 6 bases unmatched. The germline V gene has CDR1 GTSNPN and CDR2 SVGIG (reference sequence). The CDR3 contains 13 residues. This CDR3 reads CAWSGYRGSEAFF. CDR3 coding DNA: TGTGCCTGGAGTGGGTACAGGGGCAGTGAAGCTTTCTTT.

The chain is built from TRBV18 and TRBJ1-2; TRBD1 might be the D (6 bases). Germline loops: CDR1 KGHSH, CDR2 LQKENI. CDR3 length: 15 amino acids. Trimming left V 2 bases short and J 4 bases short, with 14 bases between. CDR3 DNA sequence: TGTGCCAGCTCACCAAAGTTGACAGGCTTCTATGGCTACACCTTC. Translation gives CASSPKLTGFYGYTF.

V gene TRBV5-4 combines with J gene TRBJ2-3, with D possibly TRBD2 on 6 matching bases. The germline V gene encodes CDR1 SGHNT and CDR2 YYREEE (reference sequence). The CDR3 is 16 residues long. With 0 bases removed from V and 4 bases from J, the gap between germline ends came to 15 bases. This CDR3 is CASSLAMGGEADTQYF. The DNA for the CDR3 is TGTGCCAGCAGCTTGGCCATGGGGGGAGAGGCAGATACGCAGTATTTT.

The genes are TRBV19 and TRBJ1-5; D is unclear. The CDR3 has 14 amino acids. The germline CDR1 and CDR2 sequences are LNHDA and SQIVND (reference sequence). With 5 bases removed from V and 4 bases from J, the gap between germline ends came to 12 bases. The CDR3 DNA reads TGTGCCAGTAGTGACGGGTTTGGAAATCAGCCCCAGCATTTT. Its protein is CASSDGFGNQPQHF.

In DNA form, the CDR3 reads TGTGCCAGCAGTCCGACAGGGAACTATGGCTACACCTTC. Protein sequence: CASSPTGNYGYTF. The gene calls are TRBV12-3 or TRBV12-4 and TRBJ1-2; 7 bases are shared with TRBD1. V dropped 5 bases and J dropped 2; count of bases not matched to a gene: 2. This CDR3 is 13 amino acids long.

The V call is TRBV5-1, the J call TRBJ1-1; D remains ambiguous. V lost 0 bases and J lost 1, with 4 bases in between. The CDR3 runs to 13 residues. CDR1 SGHRS and CDR2 YFSETQ come from the germline V gene. The CDR3 reads CASSLASNTEAFF. Written as DNA, the CDR3 is TGCGCCAGCAGCTTGGCTTCGAACACTGAAGCTTTCTTT.

The CDR3 loop is CASSQHRGGYTF. In nucleotides, the CDR3 is TGTGCCAGCAGCCAGCACAGGGGAGGCTACACCTTC. The rearrangement uses TRBV7-8 and TRBJ1-2; 7 bases fit TRBD1. The CDR3 runs 12 residues. Germline V gene sequence: CDR1 SGHVS, CDR2 FQNEAQ. With 5 bases clipped from V and 8 bases from J, the junction kept 5 bases outside the gene matches.

This rearrangement joins TRBV30 to TRBJ1-5; D not certain. This CDR3 region has 14 residues. Trimming shortened V by 3 bases and J by 2 bases, and 11 bases separated the two germline ends. Germline V gene lookup returns CDR1 GTSNPN and CDR2 SVGIG (reference sequence). CDR3 amino acids: CAWSGYLGNQPQHF. The CDR3 DNA reads as TGTGCCTGGAGCGGGTATCTCGGCAATCAGCCCCAGCATTTT.

This chain joins TRBV7-8 and TRBJ2-3; 12 bases match TRBD2. Germline trimming cut 2 bases from V and 2 bases from J; bases unmatched to any gene: 2. Per the germline V gene, CDR1 is SGHVS and CDR2 is FQNEAQ. This CDR3 is 16 amino acids long. In DNA form, the CDR3 reads TGTGCCAGCAGCTTAACTAGCGGGAGGTTCACAGATACGCAGTATTTT. The encoded protein is CASSLTSGRFTDTQYF.

The gene calls are TRBV5-6 and TRBJ2-2; D may be TRBD1 (7 bases). The CDR3 runs 17 residues. Trimming pared 0 bases from V and 4 bases from J, leaving 16 bases between. Germline V gene sequence: CDR1 SGHDT, CDR2 YYEEEE. CDR3 nucleotide sequence: TGTGCCAGCAGCTTGGCCGGGGCAGGGGGGTTCACCGGGGAGCTGTTTTTT. Translated: CASSLAGAGGFTGELFF. Full variable domain (rest looked up from reference TRBV5-6 and TRBJ2-2): DAGVTQSPTHLIKTRGQQVTLRCSPKSGHDTVSWYQQALGQGPQFIFQYYEEEERQRGNFPDRFSGHQFPNYSSELNVNALLLGDSALYLCASSLAGAGGFTGELFFGEGSRLTVL.

The genes are TRBV28 and TRBJ2-2; 16 nucleotides agree with TRBD2. This CDR3 is built from 18 residues. Germline V gene sequence: CDR1 MDHEN, CDR2 SYDVKM. The ends lost 8 bases at V and 2 bases at J; junction bases unmatched: 8. The CDR3 reads CASSPGTSGGANTGELFF. The CDR3 region has the DNA TGTGCCAGCTCCCCCGGGACTAGCGGGGGGGCAAACACCGGGGAGCTGTTTTTT.

The chain recombines TRBV10-3 with TRBJ2-3, with D hard to call. This CDR3 comprises 13 residues. Per germline, CDR1 ENHRY and CDR2 SYGVKD. V dropped 7 bases and J dropped 1 base, with 9 bases sitting between them. The CDR3 region has the DNA TGTGCCATCACCCTCGAGGGCACAGATACGCAGTATTTT. Translation gives CAITLEGTDTQYF.

The table lists this clone with a few counts. The CDR3 region is CASSQAGNRDTEAFF. The CDR3 nucleotides read TGTGCCAGCAGCCAGGCGGGGAATAGGGACACTGAAGCTTTCTTT. J is TRBJ1-1 and V is TRBV4-2; no definite D call. CDR3 length equals 15 residues. Trimming cost V 3 bases and J 3 bases, with 14 bases left between them. Germline assignment: CDR1 LGHNA and CDR2 YNFKEQ.

The sample holds a few counts of this clone. The V and J genes are TRBV6-1 and TRBJ2-6; tentatively, D is TRBD1 (7 bases). The CDR3 extends over 16 amino acids. Looked up from germline, CDR1 is MNHNS and CDR2 is SASEGT. Trimming pared 2 bases from V and 0 bases from J, leaving 8 bases between. Here the CDR3 DNA reads TGTGCCAGCAGTGAACAGGGGGGCTCTGGGGCCAACGTCCTGACTTTC. Protein: CASSEQGGSGANVLTF.

The rearrangement links TRBV14 to TRBJ2-3, with D perhaps TRBD2 (7 bases). V lost 4 bases and J 9 bases, leaving 17 bases between the germline ends. Germline lookup yields CDR1 SGHDN and CDR2 FVKESK. The CDR3 contains 14 residues. CDR3 nucleotides: TGTGCCAGCAGCCCCCAAGTGGGGGGGGCAACGCAGTATTTT. As protein: CASSPQVGGATQYF.

The DNA of the CDR3 is TGTGCCAGCAGCGTAGGACACAAAGCCCCTGAAGCTTTCTTT. Translated, it gives CASSVGHKAPEAFF. The chain combines TRBV9 with TRBJ1-1; D is ambiguous. V dropped 0 bases and J dropped 6 bases, with 12 bases sitting between them. Germline values: CDR1 SGDLS, CDR2 YYNGEE. This CDR3 is 14 amino acids long.

The table lists this clone with many counts. The chain recombines TRBV7-2 with TRBJ1-6, with TRBD1 identical over 7 bases. Germline-derived CDR1 and CDR2 are SGHTA and FQGNSA. V trimming: 5 bases; J trimming: 9 bases; junction bases outside the gene matches: 7. This CDR3 has 14 amino acids. DNA of the CDR3: TGTGCCAGCAGCCTGACAGGGATAGGTTCACCCCTCCACTTT. This encodes CASSLTGIGSPLHF.

The rearrangement links TRBV5-4 to TRBJ1-2; D call uncertain. Per germline, CDR1 SGHNT and CDR2 YYREEE (reference sequence). Trimming removed 4 bases at V and 3 bases at J, with 16 bases between. The CDR3 sequence is 15 residues long. The CDR3 bases are TGTGCCAGCAGCCTCTTACCGGGTGGTGACTATGGCTACACCTTC. Translated: CASSLLPGGDYGYTF.

This clone was seen repeatedly, ten times or more. Different DNA sequences within this sample yield the same CDR3. The rearrangement uses TRBV18 and TRBJ2-1, with 8 bases aligning to TRBD2. Germline-derived CDR1 and CDR2 are KGHSH and LQKENI. The CDR3 sequence is 16 residues long. V trimming: 6 bases; J trimming: 0 bases; junction bases outside the gene matches: 7. The CDR3 protein is CASSPLAGGSYNEQFF. In DNA form, the CDR3 reads TGTGCCAGCTCCCCCCTCGCGGGGGGCTCCTACAATGAGCAGTTCTTC.

CDR3 in DNA: TGTGCCAGCAGCCCCAAGTGGCGGATCGGAAACACCATATATTTT. Translating gives CASSPKWRIGNTIYF. The J gene is TRBJ1-3, the V gene TRBV3-1 (or the pseudogene TRBV3-2); no clear D. The CDR3 length is 15 residues. CDR1 is LGHDT and CDR2 is YNNKEL in the germline V gene (reference sequence). Trimming took off 4 bases at V and 4 bases at J, with 14 bases between the two ends.

This clone was seen just once. The rearrangement links TRBV6-2 or TRBV6-3 to TRBJ1-2; D not certain. This CDR3 is 11 amino acids long. The germline V gene has CDR1 MNHEY and CDR2 SVGEGT. V shed 4 bases and J shed 4 bases, with 4 bases lying between them. Written as DNA, the CDR3 is TGTGCCAGCAGTTCGAGCTATGGCTACACCTTC. It specifies CASSSSYGYTF.

The chain couples TRBV7-9 to TRBJ1-3; TRBD1 is a possible D gene (5 bases). V gave up 3 bases and J gave up 0 bases, with 9 bases separating them. This CDR3 has 15 residues. Germline lookup yields CDR1 SEHNR and CDR2 FQNEAQ (reference sequence). The CDR3 protein is CASSLAGTSGNTIYF. DNA of the CDR3: TGTGCCAGCAGCTTGGCGGGGACCTCTGGAAACACCATATATTTT.

This chain uses TRBV6-5 with TRBJ1-2; possible D gene TRBD1, 5 bases. Trimming removed 7 bases at V and 2 bases at J, with 17 bases between. Germline V gene sequence: CDR1 MNHEY, CDR2 SVGAGI. The CDR3 has 15 amino acids. This CDR3 is CASTKRGNTNYGYTF. CDR3 nucleotide sequence: TGTGCCAGCACCAAACGGGGGAACACCAACTATGGCTACACCTTC.